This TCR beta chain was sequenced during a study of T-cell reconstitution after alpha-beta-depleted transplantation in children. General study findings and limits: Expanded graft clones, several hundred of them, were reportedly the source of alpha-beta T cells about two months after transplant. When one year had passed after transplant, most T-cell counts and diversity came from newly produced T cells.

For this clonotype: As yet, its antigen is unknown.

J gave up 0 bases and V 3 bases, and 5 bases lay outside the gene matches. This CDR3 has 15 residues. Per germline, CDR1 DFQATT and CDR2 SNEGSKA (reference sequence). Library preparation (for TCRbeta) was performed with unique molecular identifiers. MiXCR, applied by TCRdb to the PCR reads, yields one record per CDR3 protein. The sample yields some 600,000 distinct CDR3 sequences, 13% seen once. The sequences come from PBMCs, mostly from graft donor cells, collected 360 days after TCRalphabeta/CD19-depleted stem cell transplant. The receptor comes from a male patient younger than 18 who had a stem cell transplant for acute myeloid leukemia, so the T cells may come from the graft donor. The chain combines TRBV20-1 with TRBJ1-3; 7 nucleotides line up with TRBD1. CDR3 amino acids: CSARGTGDSGNTIYF. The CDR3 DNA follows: TGCAGTGCTAGGGGTACAGGGGACTCTGGAAACACCATATATTTT.